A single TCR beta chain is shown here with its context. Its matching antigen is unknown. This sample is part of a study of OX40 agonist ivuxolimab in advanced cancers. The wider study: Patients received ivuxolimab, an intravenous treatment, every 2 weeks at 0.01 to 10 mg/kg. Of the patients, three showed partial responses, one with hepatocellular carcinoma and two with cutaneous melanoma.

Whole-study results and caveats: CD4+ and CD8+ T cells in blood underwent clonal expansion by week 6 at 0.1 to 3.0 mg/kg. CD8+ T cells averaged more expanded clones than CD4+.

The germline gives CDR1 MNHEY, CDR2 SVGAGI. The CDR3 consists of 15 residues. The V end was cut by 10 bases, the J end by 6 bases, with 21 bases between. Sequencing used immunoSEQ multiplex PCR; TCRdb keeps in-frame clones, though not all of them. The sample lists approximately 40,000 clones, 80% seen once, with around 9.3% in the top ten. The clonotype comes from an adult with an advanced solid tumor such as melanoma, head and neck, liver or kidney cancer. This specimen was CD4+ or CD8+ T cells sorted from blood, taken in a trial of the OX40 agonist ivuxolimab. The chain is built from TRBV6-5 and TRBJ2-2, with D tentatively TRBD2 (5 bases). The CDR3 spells CATRAGFSPAGELFF. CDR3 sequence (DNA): TGTGCCACCCGGGCGGGTTTCTCTCCGGCCGGGGAGCTGTTTTTT.